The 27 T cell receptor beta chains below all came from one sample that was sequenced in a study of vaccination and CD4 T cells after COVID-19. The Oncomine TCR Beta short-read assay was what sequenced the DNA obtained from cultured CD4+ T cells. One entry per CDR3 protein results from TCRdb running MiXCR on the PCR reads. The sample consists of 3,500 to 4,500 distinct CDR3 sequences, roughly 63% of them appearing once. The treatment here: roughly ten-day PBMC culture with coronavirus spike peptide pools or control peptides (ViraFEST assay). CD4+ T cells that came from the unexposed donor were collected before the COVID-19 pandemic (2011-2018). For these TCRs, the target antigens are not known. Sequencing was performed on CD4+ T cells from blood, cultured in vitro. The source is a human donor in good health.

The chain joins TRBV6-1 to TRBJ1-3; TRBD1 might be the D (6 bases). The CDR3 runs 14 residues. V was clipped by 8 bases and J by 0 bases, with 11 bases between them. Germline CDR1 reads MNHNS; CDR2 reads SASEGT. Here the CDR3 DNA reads TGTGCCAGCGCCCGACAGGCCTCTGGAAACACCATATATTTT. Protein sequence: CASARQASGNTIYF.

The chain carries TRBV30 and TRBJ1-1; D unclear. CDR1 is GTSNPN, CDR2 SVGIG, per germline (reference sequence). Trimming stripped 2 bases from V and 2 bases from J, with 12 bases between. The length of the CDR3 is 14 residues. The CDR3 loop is CAWSIAGANTEAFF. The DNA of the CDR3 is TGTGCCTGGAGTATAGCAGGAGCAAACACTGAAGCTTTCTTT.

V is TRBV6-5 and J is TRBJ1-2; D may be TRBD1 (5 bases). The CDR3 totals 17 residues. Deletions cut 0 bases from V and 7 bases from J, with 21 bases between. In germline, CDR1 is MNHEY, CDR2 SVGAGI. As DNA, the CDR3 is TGTGCCAGCAGTTACTCGATCAGCGAGCGGGGCCCTGGTGGCTACACCTTC. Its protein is CASSYSISERGPGGYTF.

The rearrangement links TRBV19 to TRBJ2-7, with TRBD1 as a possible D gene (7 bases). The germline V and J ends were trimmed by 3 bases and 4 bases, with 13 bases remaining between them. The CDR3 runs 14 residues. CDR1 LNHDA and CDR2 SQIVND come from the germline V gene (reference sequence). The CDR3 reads CASSMAGGGYEQYF. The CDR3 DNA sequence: TGTGCCAGTAGTATGGCAGGGGGAGGATACGAGCAGTACTTC.

Here the CDR3 DNA reads TGCAGTGCCACCCGCATTACAGGGGGGACTGAAGCTTTCTTT. The encoded protein is CSATRITGGTEAFF. V is TRBV20-1 and J is TRBJ1-1; TRBD1 aligns across 8 bases. Germline trimming cut 6 bases from V and 5 bases from J; bases unmatched to any gene: 11. The CDR3 contains 14 residues. Germline CDR1 is DFQATT and CDR2 is SNEGSKA (reference sequence).

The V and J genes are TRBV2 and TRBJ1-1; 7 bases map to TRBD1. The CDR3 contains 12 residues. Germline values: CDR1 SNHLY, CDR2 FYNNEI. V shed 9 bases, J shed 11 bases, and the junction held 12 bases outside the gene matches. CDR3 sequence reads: CASGRQGGMAFF. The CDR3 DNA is TGTGCCAGTGGGCGGCAGGGGGGTATGGCTTTCTTT.

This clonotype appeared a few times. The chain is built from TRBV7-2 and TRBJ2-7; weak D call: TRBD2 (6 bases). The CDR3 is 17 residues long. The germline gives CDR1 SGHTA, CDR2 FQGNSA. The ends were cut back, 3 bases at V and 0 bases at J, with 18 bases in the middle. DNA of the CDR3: TGTGCCAGCAGCTTGAGTCCGGGGCGGGGCAGCTCCTACGAGCAGTACTTC. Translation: CASSLSPGRGSSYEQYF.

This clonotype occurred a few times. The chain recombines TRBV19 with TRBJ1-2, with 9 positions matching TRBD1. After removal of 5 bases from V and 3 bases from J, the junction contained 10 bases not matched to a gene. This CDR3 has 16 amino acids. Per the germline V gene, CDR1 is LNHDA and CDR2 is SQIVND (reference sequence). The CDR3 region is CASSVIQGAIYYGYTF. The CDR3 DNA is TGTGCCAGTAGTGTTATACAGGGGGCAATTTACTATGGCTACACCTTC.

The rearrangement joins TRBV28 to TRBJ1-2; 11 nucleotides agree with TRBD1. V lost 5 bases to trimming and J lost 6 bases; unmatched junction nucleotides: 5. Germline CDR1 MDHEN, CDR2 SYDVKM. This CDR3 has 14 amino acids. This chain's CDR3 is CASSTGQGADGYTF. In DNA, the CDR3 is TGTGCCAGCAGTACCGGACAGGGGGCTGATGGCTACACCTTC.

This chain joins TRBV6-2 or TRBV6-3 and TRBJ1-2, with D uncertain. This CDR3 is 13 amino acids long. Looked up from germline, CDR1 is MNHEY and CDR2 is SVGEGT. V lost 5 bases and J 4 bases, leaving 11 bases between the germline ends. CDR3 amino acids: CASSPPDLYGYTF. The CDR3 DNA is TGTGCCAGCAGTCCACCGGACCTCTATGGCTACACCTTC.

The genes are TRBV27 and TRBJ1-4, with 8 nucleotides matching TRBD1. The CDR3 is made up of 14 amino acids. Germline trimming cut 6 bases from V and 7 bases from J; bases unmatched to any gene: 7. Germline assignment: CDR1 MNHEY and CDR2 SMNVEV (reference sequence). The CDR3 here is CASSTGGGGEKLFF. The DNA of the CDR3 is TGTGCCAGCAGCACAGGGGGGGGCGGTGAAAAACTGTTTTTT.

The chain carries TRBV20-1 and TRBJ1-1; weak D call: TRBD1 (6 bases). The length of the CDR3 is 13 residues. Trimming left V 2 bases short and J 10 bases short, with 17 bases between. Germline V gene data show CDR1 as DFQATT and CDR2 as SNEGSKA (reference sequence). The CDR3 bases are TGCAGTGCTAGAAATCCGGACAGAGGGGCAGCTTTCTTT. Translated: CSARNPDRGAAFF.

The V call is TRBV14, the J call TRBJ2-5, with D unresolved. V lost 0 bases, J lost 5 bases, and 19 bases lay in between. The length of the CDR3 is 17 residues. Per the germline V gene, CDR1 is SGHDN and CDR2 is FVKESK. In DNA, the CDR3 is TGTGCCAGCAGCCAAGATCGCCGCTCGGCGAATAGGGAGACCCAGTACTTC. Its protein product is CASSQDRRSANRETQYF. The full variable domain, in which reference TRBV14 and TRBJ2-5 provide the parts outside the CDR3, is EAGVTQFPSHSVIEKGQTVTLRCDPISGHDNLYWYRRVMGKEIKFLLHFVKESKQDESGMPNNRFLAERTGGTYSTLKVQPAELEDSGVYFCASSQDRRSANRETQYFGPGTRLLVL.

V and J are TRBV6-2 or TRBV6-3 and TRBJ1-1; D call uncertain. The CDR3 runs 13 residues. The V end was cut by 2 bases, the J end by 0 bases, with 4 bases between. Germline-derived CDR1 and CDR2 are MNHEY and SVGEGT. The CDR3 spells CASSYKMNTEAFF. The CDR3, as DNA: TGTGCCAGCAGTTACAAAATGAACACTGAAGCTTTCTTT.

The DNA for the CDR3 is TGTGCCAGCAGCCCACCCCCCGGGCTAGCGGGGGGCGAGCAGTTCTTC. Encoded protein: CASSPPPGLAGGEQFF. This rearrangement joins TRBV27 to TRBJ2-1; TRBD2 matches 11 bases. The CDR3 runs to 16 residues. The J segment lost 10 bases and the V segment lost 6 bases, leaving 14 bases of the junction unmatched. Germline CDR1 and CDR2: MNHEY and SMNVEV (reference sequence).

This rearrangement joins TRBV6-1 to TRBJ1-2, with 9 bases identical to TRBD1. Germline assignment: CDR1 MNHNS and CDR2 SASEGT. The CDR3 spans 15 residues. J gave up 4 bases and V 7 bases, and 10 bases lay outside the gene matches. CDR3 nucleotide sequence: TGTGCCAGCAAAACCGGGACAGGGATTTCCTATGGCTACACCTTC. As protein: CASKTGTGISYGYTF.

The chain's CDR3 is CSARDPGQGSYNSPLHF. The CDR3 DNA follows: TGCAGTGCTAGGGACCCGGGACAGGGCTCCTATAATTCACCCCTCCACTTT. This sequence joins TRBV20-1 and TRBJ1-6, with 9 bases aligning to TRBD1. This CDR3 is 17 amino acids long. Germline V CDR1 and CDR2: DFQATT, SNEGSKA (reference sequence). The ends lost 3 bases at V and 0 bases at J; junction bases unmatched: 6.

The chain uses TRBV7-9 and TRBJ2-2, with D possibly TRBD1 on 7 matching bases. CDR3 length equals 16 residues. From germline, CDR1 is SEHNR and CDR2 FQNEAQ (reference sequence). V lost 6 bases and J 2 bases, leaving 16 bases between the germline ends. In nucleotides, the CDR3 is TGTGCCAGCAGTCGTGGGGGGACAGCTAACACCGGGGAGCTGTTTTTT. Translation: CASSRGGTANTGELFF.

Written as DNA, the CDR3 is TGTGCCAGCAGCCAAAGACCGCAGACTAGCGGGAACACCGGGGAGCTGTTTTTT. Translation gives CASSQRPQTSGNTGELFF. This sequence joins TRBV7-2 and TRBJ2-2; 9 nucleotides line up with TRBD2. The germline V gene encodes CDR1 SGHTA and CDR2 FQGNSA. This CDR3 has 18 residues. Trimming took 5 bases from V and 1 from J; bases not matched to a gene: 11.

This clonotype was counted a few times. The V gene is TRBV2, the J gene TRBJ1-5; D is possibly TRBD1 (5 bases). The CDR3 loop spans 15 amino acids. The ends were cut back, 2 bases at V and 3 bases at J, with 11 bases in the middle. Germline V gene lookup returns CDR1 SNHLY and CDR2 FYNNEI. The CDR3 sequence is CASSEHRGLNQPQHF. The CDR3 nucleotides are TGTGCCAGCAGTGAACACCGGGGCCTCAATCAGCCCCAGCATTTT.

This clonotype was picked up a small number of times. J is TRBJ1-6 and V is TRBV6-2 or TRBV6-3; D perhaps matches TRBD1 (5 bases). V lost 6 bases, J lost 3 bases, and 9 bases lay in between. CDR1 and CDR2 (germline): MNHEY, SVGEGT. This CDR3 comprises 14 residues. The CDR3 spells CASSPGSYNSPLHF. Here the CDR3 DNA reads TGTGCCAGCAGCCCAGGGAGCTATAATTCACCCCTCCACTTT.

CDR3: CASSHRDRSVNWFGAEAFF. CDR3 nucleotide sequence: TGTGCCAGCAGCCACCGGGACAGGTCTGTAAATTGGTTCGGAGCTGAAGCTTTCTTT. The chain links TRBV2 to TRBJ1-1; 8 nucleotides agree with TRBD1. Per germline, CDR1 SNHLY and CDR2 FYNNEI. This CDR3 has 19 residues. V trimming: 6 bases; J trimming: 6 bases; junction bases outside the gene matches: 24.

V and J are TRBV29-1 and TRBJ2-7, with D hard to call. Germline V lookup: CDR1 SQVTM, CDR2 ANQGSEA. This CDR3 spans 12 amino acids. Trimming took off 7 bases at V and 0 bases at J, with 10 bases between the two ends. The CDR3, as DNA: TGCAGCGCTACGACAAGCTCCTACGAGCAGTACTTC. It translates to CSATTSSYEQYF.

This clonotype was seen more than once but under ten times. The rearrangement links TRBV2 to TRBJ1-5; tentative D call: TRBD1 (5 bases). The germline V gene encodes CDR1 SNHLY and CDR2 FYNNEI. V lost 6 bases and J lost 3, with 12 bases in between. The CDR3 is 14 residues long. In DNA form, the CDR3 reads TGTGCCAGCAGCGGACACCAGCCCAATCAGCCCCAGCATTTT. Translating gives CASSGHQPNQPQHF.

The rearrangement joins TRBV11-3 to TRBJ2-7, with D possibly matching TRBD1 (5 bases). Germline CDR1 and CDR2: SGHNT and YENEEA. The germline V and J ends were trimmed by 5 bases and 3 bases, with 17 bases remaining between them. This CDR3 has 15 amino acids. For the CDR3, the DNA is TGTGCCAGCAGCCAGAGCACAGGCGGTATCTACGAGCAGTACTTC. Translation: CASSQSTGGIYEQYF.

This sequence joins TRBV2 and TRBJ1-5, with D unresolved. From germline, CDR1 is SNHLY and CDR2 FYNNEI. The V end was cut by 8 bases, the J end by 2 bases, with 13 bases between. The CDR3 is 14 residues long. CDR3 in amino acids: CASGMREGNQPQHF. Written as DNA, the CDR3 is TGTGCCAGCGGCATGCGGGAAGGCAATCAGCCCCAGCATTTT.

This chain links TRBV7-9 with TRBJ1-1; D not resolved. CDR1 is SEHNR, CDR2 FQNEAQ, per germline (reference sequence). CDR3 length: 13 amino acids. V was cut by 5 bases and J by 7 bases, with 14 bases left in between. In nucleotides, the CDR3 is TGTGCCAGCAGCCCCGCGAGGGCGGTTGAAGCTTTCTTT. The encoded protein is CASSPARAVEAFF.